The 30 T cell receptor beta chains reported below all come from one sample, sequenced in a study of regulatory T cells in long-lasting Graves disease. Described time point: persistent/refractory GD, antithyroid drugs over 5 years with positive TRAb. Preparation of the TCR library used RNA extracted from PBMCs. The authors built TCR beta libraries using iRepertoire HTBI primers and Arm-PCR of CDR3 regions. MiXCR, run by TCRdb on the multiplex PCR reads, gives a single entry per CDR3 protein. The profile shows over 300,000 distinct CDR3 sequences, around 20% of them singletons. The source material was peripheral blood mononuclear cells (PBMCs), sampled when the disease was refractory, from a patient treated with antithyroid drugs. These receptors were collected from a female donor with Graves disease.

A few counts support this clonotype. The rearrangement uses TRBV9 and TRBJ2-7; D possibly corresponds to TRBD2 (7 bases). The CDR3 extends over 15 amino acids. Trimming cost V 3 bases and J 0 bases, with 13 bases left between them. CDR1 SGDLS and CDR2 YYNGEE come from the germline V gene. The CDR3 loop reads CASSEGGGVSYEQYF. CDR3 bases: TGTGCCAGCAGCGAGGGGGGGGGGGTCTCCTACGAGCAGTACTTC.

The rearrangement joins TRBV6-4 to TRBJ2-7; 7 nucleotides match TRBD1. Germline trimming cut 6 bases from V and 2 bases from J; bases unmatched to any gene: 4. Germline CDR1 is MRHNA and CDR2 is SNTAGT. This CDR3 has 13 residues. Written as DNA, the CDR3 is TGTGCCAGCAGAAGGGGGCACCCCTACGAGCAGTACTTC. It specifies CASRRGHPYEQYF.

A few counts support this clonotype. The rearrangement joins TRBV20-1 to TRBJ2-7; the D gene is possibly TRBD2 (5 bases). This CDR3 region has 14 residues. Germline V gene lookup returns CDR1 DFQATT and CDR2 SNEGSKA (reference sequence). Trimming left V 3 bases short and J 1 base short, with 13 bases between. DNA of the CDR3: TGCAGTGCTAGTCGGGATGGAACTTCCTACGAGCAGTACTTC. Protein: CSASRDGTSYEQYF.

This clonotype has ten or more counts. The chain has TRBV28 and TRBJ2-5; TRBD1 aligns across 8 bases. Trimming removed 3 bases from V and 5 bases from J; junction bases left unmatched: 11. The CDR3 extends over 16 amino acids. Per germline, CDR1 MDHEN and CDR2 SYDVKM. The chain's CDR3 is CASSFDRGLPGETQYF. For the CDR3, the DNA is TGTGCCAGCAGTTTCGACAGGGGTTTACCGGGGGAGACCCAGTACTTC.

Comment on this clonotype: With a much larger clone just one base away, this may be a read error. The rearrangement uses TRBV15 and TRBJ2-5, with a tentative D call TRBD2 (5 bases). Germline V gene data show CDR1 as LNHNV and CDR2 as YYDKDF (reference sequence). The CDR3 runs to 14 residues. CDR3 coding DNA: TGTGTCACCAGCAGAGGACTGTACCAAGAGACCCAGTACTTC. This encodes CVTSRGLYQETQYF.

V usage is TRBV10-3 and J usage is TRBJ1-1; TRBD1 might be the D (5 bases). The length of the CDR3 is 14 residues. Between the trimmed V and J ends, which lost 4 bases and 4 bases, there was a span of 13 bases. Per the germline V gene, CDR1 is ENHRY and CDR2 is SYGVKD. The CDR3 is CAISGLGGVTEAFF. The DNA of the CDR3 is TGTGCCATCAGTGGTTTGGGGGGAGTCACTGAAGCTTTCTTT.

This clonotype was counted between two and nine times. The chain links TRBV30 to TRBJ2-2, with 10 bases matching TRBD1. Per germline, CDR1 GTSNPN and CDR2 SVGIG (reference sequence). CDR3 length equals 15 residues. V shed 4 bases and J 3 bases; nucleotides not matched to a gene: 5. CDR3: CAWMTGQGDTGELFF. CDR3 nucleotide sequence: TGTGCCTGGATGACCGGACAGGGGGACACCGGGGAGCTGTTTTTT.

Many counts were recorded for this clonotype. This sequence joins TRBV18 and TRBJ2-2; no definite D call. Germline CDR1 and CDR2: KGHSH and LQKENI. CDR3 length: 15 residues. The V end was cut by 2 bases, the J end by 0 bases, with 7 bases between. CDR3 sequence reads: CASSPGITNTGELFF. The CDR3, as DNA: TGTGCCAGCTCACCAGGCATAACGAACACCGGGGAGCTGTTTTTT.

This chain joins TRBV3-1 and TRBJ1-2, with unresolved D. CDR1 and CDR2 (germline): LGHDT, YNNKEL (reference sequence). V lost 4 bases and J lost 4, with 10 bases in between. This CDR3 has 13 amino acids. This CDR3 is CASSRTGFYGYTF. The CDR3 region has the DNA TGTGCCAGCAGCCGGACGGGGTTCTATGGCTACACCTTC.

This clonotype was seen ten or more times. The chain carries TRBV7-9 and TRBJ2-5; D remains unclear. CDR3 size: 16 residues. Trimming stripped 3 bases from V and 5 bases from J, with 19 bases between. The germline CDR1 and CDR2 sequences are SEHNR and FQNEAQ (reference sequence). CDR3 DNA: TGTGCCAGCAGCTTTTTTCGGTCCGACTTCGGCGAGACCCAGTACTTC. This translates into CASSFFRSDFGETQYF.

The chain has TRBV20-1 and TRBJ2-7; 8 nucleotides agree with TRBD2. The CDR3 runs to 16 residues. The V gene end was trimmed by 0 bases and the J gene end by 3 bases; junction bases not matched to a gene: 10. The germline CDR1 and CDR2 sequences are DFQATT and SNEGSKA (reference sequence). CDR3 sequence (DNA): TGCAGTGCTAGAGATCACTTGTGGACTAGCTTCTACGAGCAGTACTTC. Translating it yields CSARDHLWTSFYEQYF.

This clonotype was counted between two and nine times. The V call is TRBV20-1, the J call TRBJ2-7, with D hard to call. The V end lost 4 bases, the J end lost 4 bases, and 11 bases lay between the germline ends. CDR1 and CDR2 from the germline V gene are DFQATT and SNEGSKA (reference sequence). The CDR3 runs to 12 residues. The CDR3 bases are TGCAGTGCTAATATATTGACTTACGAGCAGTACTTC. It is translated as CSANILTYEQYF.

This clonotype has ten or more counts. In nucleotides, the CDR3 is TGTGCCAGCAGCTTAGGCGCTCGCGGGGAGCCCCAGCATTTT. Amino acids: CASSLGARGEPQHF. This sequence joins TRBV11-2 and TRBJ1-5; D gene uncertain. The length of the CDR3 is 14 residues. V lost 1 base and J 8 bases, leaving 12 bases between the germline ends. CDR1 and CDR2 from the germline V gene are SGHAT and FQNNGV. Variable domain in full (rest from reference TRBV11-2 and TRBJ1-5): EAGVAQSPRYKIIEKRQSVAFWCNPISGHATLYWYQQILGQGPKLLIQFQNNGVVDDSQLPKDRFSAERLKGVDSTLKIQPAKLEDSAVYLCASSLGARGEPQHFGDGTRLSIL.

This clonotype was seen a handful of times. This chain connects TRBV18 to TRBJ1-4, with D perhaps matching TRBD1 (6 bases). V was cut by 2 bases and J by 8 bases, with 18 bases left in between. CDR3 length: 16 amino acids. CDR1 and CDR2 (germline): KGHSH, LQKENI. The CDR3 protein is CASSPTRGPRGEKLFF. DNA of the CDR3: TGTGCCAGCTCACCAACCCGGGGGCCCCGTGGGGAAAAACTGTTTTTT.

V usage is TRBV12-3 or TRBV12-4 and J usage is TRBJ1-1; TRBD1 is a possible D gene (5 bases). The CDR3 runs 15 residues. The ends were cut back, 0 bases at V and 6 bases at J, with 14 bases in the middle. CDR3 region: CASSLAQGLLSEAFF. CDR3 coding DNA: TGTGCCAGCAGTTTAGCGCAGGGACTCTTATCTGAAGCTTTCTTT.

This sequence joins TRBV3-1 and TRBJ2-7, with D perhaps TRBD1 (5 bases). The V end lost 6 bases, the J end lost 3 bases, and 18 bases lay between the germline ends. The CDR3 runs 15 residues. CDR1 is LGHDT and CDR2 is YNNKEL in the germline V gene (reference sequence). The CDR3 region is CASSEGVQLRYEQYF. In nucleotides, the CDR3 is TGTGCCAGCAGTGAAGGGGTACAGCTACGCTACGAGCAGTACTTC.

This clonotype was recorded many times. This chain links TRBV2 with TRBJ1-2; TRBD1 is a possible D gene (6 bases). This CDR3 is built from 14 residues. Germline values: CDR1 SNHLY, CDR2 FYNNEI. V was clipped by 9 bases and J by 3 bases, with 17 bases between them. DNA of the CDR3: TGTGCCAGTGGGGACGGGGGCGCTTACTATGGCTACACCTTC. Translating gives CASGDGGAYYGYTF.

This clonotype was found a few times. J is TRBJ1-5 and V is TRBV12-3 or TRBV12-4; 9 nucleotides align to TRBD1. With V trimmed by 6 bases and J by 7 bases, 7 bases remained unmatched. The CDR3 is 14 residues long. Written as DNA, the CDR3 is TGTGCCAGCAGAGCCACAGGGGGCGGCCAGCCCCAGCATTTT. It is translated as CASRATGGGQPQHF.

This clonotype has a count of ten or more. The rearrangement links TRBV2 to TRBJ1-4; no clear D. The CDR3 length is 13 residues. V was cut by 6 bases and J by 8 bases, with 13 bases left in between. Per germline, CDR1 SNHLY and CDR2 FYNNEI. As DNA, the CDR3 is TGTGCCAGCAGGGACTTCCCCCACGAAAAACTGTTTTTT. Translated: CASRDFPHEKLFF.

This clonotype showed up many times. The chain links TRBV28 to TRBJ2-5; tentatively, D is TRBD1 (5 bases). CDR1 is MDHEN, CDR2 SYDVKM, per germline. CDR3 size: 12 residues. V was trimmed by 7 bases and J by 7 bases, leaving 13 bases between them. The CDR3 spells CASNQGMGTQYF. The CDR3 coding sequence is TGTGCCAGCAATCAGGGTATGGGGACCCAGTACTTC.

Ten or more counts support this clonotype. The V gene is TRBV11-2, the J gene TRBJ1-6; D gene uncertain. Trimming took 2 bases from V and 5 from J, leaving 7 bases between them. From germline, CDR1 is SGHAT and CDR2 FQNNGV. CDR3 length: 14 amino acids. Here the CDR3 DNA reads TGTGCCAGCAGCTTAAAAGTAGATAATTCACCCCTCCACTTT. Residues: CASSLKVDNSPLHF. The whole variable domain, filled in from reference TRBV11-2 and TRBJ1-6, reads EAGVAQSPRYKIIEKRQSVAFWCNPISGHATLYWYQQILGQGPKLLIQFQNNGVVDDSQLPKDRFSAERLKGVDSTLKIQPAKLEDSAVYLCASSLKVDNSPLHFGNGTRLTVT.

This clonotype appeared a single time. This chain links TRBV18 with TRBJ1-1, with D unresolved. Per germline, CDR1 KGHSH and CDR2 LQKENI. The CDR3 has 14 amino acids. V was cut by 5 bases and J by 6 bases, with 16 bases left in between. The CDR3 is CASSTRTVGSEAFF. The CDR3 DNA is TGTGCCAGCTCAACCCGGACGGTCGGGTCTGAAGCTTTCTTT.

Many counts were recorded for this clonotype. The chain joins TRBV28 to TRBJ2-7, with D unclear. The CDR3 contains 12 residues. Per germline, CDR1 MDHEN and CDR2 SYDVKM. Trimming removed 6 bases at V and 2 bases at J, with 8 bases between. The CDR3 DNA follows: TGTGCCAGCAGCTTTGGGCCCTACGAGCAGTACTTC. Its protein is CASSFGPYEQYF.

This clonotype appeared a few times. The chain is built from TRBV11-2 and TRBJ2-6, with 9 positions matching TRBD2. Germline V gene data show CDR1 as SGHAT and CDR2 as FQNNGV. The CDR3 sequence is 17 residues long. V shed 5 bases, J shed 0 bases, and the junction held 5 bases outside the gene matches. CDR3 sequence: CASSRGRGVSGANVLTF. CDR3 sequence (DNA): TGTGCCAGCAGCCGCGGGAGGGGCGTCTCTGGGGCCAACGTCCTGACTTTC.

This clonotype has ten or more counts. The rearrangement joins TRBV28 to TRBJ2-7; D unresolved. CDR1 is MDHEN, CDR2 SYDVKM, per germline. V was pared by 6 bases and J by 2 bases, with 20 bases between. CDR3 length equals 16 residues. The CDR3 bases are TGTGCCAGCAGCACCGGCTTAACGTGGCTAGCCTACGAGCAGTACTTC. Encoded protein: CASSTGLTWLAYEQYF.

This clonotype was recorded a few times. This chain connects TRBV4-3 to TRBJ1-2; a possible D gene is TRBD1 (6 bases). The germline V gene encodes CDR1 LGHNA and CDR2 YSLEER. The CDR3 covers 15 residues. Trimming cost V 1 base and J 8 bases, with 17 bases left between them. Written as DNA, the CDR3 is TGCGCCAGCAGCCAAGCGGGGGCAGGGAAAGGGGGCTACACCTTC. Its protein product is CASSQAGAGKGGYTF.

About this clonotype itself: A read error is possible here, since a much larger clone lies one base away. The rearrangement joins TRBV10-3 to TRBJ1-5, with a weak D call TRBD1 (6 bases). This CDR3 is 18 amino acids long. Germline CDR1 reads ENHRY; CDR2 reads SYGVKD. CDR3 nucleotides: TGTGCCATCAGTGACCCGCTCCGCGGGACACTAAGCAATCGGCCCCAGCATTTT. As protein: CAISDPLRGTLSNRPQHF.

This clonotype has a count of ten or more. V is TRBV28 and J is TRBJ1-4, with 7 nucleotides matching TRBD1. The CDR3 runs 12 residues. The ends lost 7 bases at V and 11 bases at J; junction bases unmatched: 7. Germline CDR1 is MDHEN and CDR2 is SYDVKM. This CDR3 reads CASTGTEVKLFF. As DNA, the CDR3 is TGTGCCAGCACCGGGACAGAAGTGAAACTGTTTTTT.

The rearrangement joins TRBV6-1 to TRBJ1-1; D is uncertain. The germline gives CDR1 MNHNS, CDR2 SASEGT. V lost 2 bases and J 5 bases, leaving 12 bases between the germline ends. The CDR3 has 14 amino acids. The CDR3 sequence is CASSEYGFLTEAFF. As DNA, the CDR3 is TGTGCCAGCAGTGAATATGGGTTTCTGACTGAAGCTTTCTTT.

This clonotype has ten or more counts. V and J are TRBV7-9 and TRBJ1-1; D unclear. This CDR3 spans 15 amino acids. Trimming left V 1 base short and J 1 base short, with 10 bases between. From germline, CDR1 is SEHNR and CDR2 FQNEAQ (reference sequence). The CDR3 DNA reads TGTGCCAGCAGCTTAGACCCTGGCCCGAACACTGAAGCTTTCTTT. Protein product: CASSLDPGPNTEAFF.